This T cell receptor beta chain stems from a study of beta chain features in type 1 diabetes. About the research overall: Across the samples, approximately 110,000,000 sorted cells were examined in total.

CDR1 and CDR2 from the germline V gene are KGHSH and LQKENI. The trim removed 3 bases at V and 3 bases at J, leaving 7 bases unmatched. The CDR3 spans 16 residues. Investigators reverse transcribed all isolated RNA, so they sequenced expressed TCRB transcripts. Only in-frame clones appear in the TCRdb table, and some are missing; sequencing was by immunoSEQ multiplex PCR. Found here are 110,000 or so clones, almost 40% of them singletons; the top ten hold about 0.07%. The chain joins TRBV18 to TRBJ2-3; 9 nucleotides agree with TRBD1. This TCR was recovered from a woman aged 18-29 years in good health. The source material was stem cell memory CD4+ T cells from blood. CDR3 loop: CASSPQRTGATDTQYF. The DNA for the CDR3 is TGTGCCAGCTCACCCCAGCGGACAGGGGCTACAGATACGCAGTATTTT.